Following are 8 T cell receptor beta chains from one sample sequenced in a study of glioma-infiltrating T cells. TCR alpha and beta CDR3 regions were amplified from RNA using iRepertoire nested multiplex PCR. From the multiplex PCR reads, TCRdb called clonotypes with MiXCR, one entry per CDR3 protein. The sample has roughly 200,000 distinct CDR3 sequences, over 40% seen once; the top ten hold around 5.3%. Input material: glioma tissue, nonneoplastic brain tissue, or PBMCs (not recorded which). Receptors were obtained from a human donor with low-grade glioma or glioblastoma, undergoing nonglioma brain surgery, or in good health (not recorded which).

About this clonotype itself: This could be a read error, since a much larger clone is one nucleotide away. The V and J genes are TRBV7-3 and TRBJ2-7; tentative D call: TRBD2 (6 bases). The CDR3 runs 13 residues. V lost 2 bases and J 7 bases, leaving 12 bases between the germline ends. Germline V gene lookup returns CDR1 SGHTA and CDR2 FQGTGA. CDR3 loop: CASSLGGAGEQYF. DNA of the CDR3: TGTGCCAGCAGCTTAGGAGGGGCAGGAGAGCAGTACTTC.

This chain uses TRBV12-3 or TRBV12-4 with TRBJ2-3, with 9 bases identical to TRBD2. This CDR3 region has 15 residues. J was trimmed by 1 base and V by 6 bases; bases with no gene match: 5. The CDR3 sequence is CASRVSGSGTDTQYF. In DNA form, the CDR3 reads TGTGCCAGCAGAGTTAGCGGGAGTGGCACAGATACGCAGTATTTT.

The sample holds many counts of this clonotype. The rearrangement joins TRBV28 to TRBJ1-5, with D maybe TRBD1 (6 bases). CDR3 length: 12 amino acids. V lost 7 bases to trimming and J lost 7 bases, with 11 bases between them. Germline assignment: CDR1 MDHEN and CDR2 SYDVKM. CDR3 sequence reads: CASNRRGQPQHF. CDR3 DNA sequence: TGTGCCAGCAATAGAAGGGGGCAGCCCCAGCATTTT.

The genes are TRBV12-3 or TRBV12-4 and TRBJ1-6; D unclear. The CDR3 runs 14 residues. Trimming took off 3 bases at V and 10 bases at J, with 13 bases between the two ends. The CDR3 DNA follows: TGTGCCAGCAGTTTTGAGGCCCCGATGTCACCCCTCCACTTT. Protein: CASSFEAPMSPLHF.

Worth noting for this clonotype: A much larger clone differs from this one at a single base, so this may be a read error. The chain employs TRBV2 and TRBJ2-5, with TRBD1 matching 7 bases. The CDR3 is 12 amino acids. Germline lookup yields CDR1 SNHLY and CDR2 FYNNEI. The CDR3 region has the DNA TGTGCCAGTGGGACAGACCAAGAGACCAAGTACTTC. This translates into CASGTDQETKYF.

This clonotype has at least ten counts. The chain carries TRBV7-6 and TRBJ2-1; D may be TRBD1 or TRBD2 (6 bases each). This CDR3 is 13 amino acids long. The V and J ends lost 5 bases and 4 bases respectively, with 9 bases between them. Germline CDR1 SGHVS, CDR2 FNYEAQ. CDR3: CASSGGPYNEQFF. CDR3 bases: TGTGCCAGCAGCGGGGGGCCATACAATGAGCAGTTCTTC.

The chain employs TRBV12-3 or TRBV12-4 and TRBJ2-7; no firm D call. This CDR3 spans 12 amino acids. V lost 0 bases and J lost 3, with 3 bases in between. This CDR3 reads CASSLAYYEQYF. CDR3 nucleotide sequence: TGTGCCAGCAGTTTAGCCTACTACGAGCAGTACTTC.

Many counts were recorded for this clonotype. The rearrangement joins TRBV12-5 to TRBJ2-3; D uncertain. V gave up 6 bases and J gave up 2 bases, with 3 bases separating them. CDR3 length: 11 amino acids. Germline V gene lookup returns CDR1 LGHNT and CDR2 FRNRAP. CDR3 region: CASGITDTQYF. Written as DNA, the CDR3 is TGTGCTAGTGGGATCACAGATACGCAGTATTTT.